The following is a T cell receptor beta chain sequence with its context. The target antigen is unknown. This entry belongs to a study of T cell responses to AZD1222 COVID-19 vaccine. On the study more broadly: Recipients boosted at about 4 weeks or about 12 weeks are pooled. Study-wide findings and caveats: Scientists sampled the repertoires only once the peak T cell response had passed. With two AZD1222 doses given, Spike-specific TCR breadth and depth both rose.

Data came from immunoSEQ multiplex PCR; TCRdb stores just in-frame clones and leaves some out. The sample contains about 92,000 clones, approximately 90% of which appear only once. CDR1 and CDR2 from the germline V gene are SGHRS and YFSETQ. This CDR3 region has 17 residues. Trimming left V 4 bases short and J 1 base short, with 21 bases between. The TCR comes from an adult in good health. The sequenced sample was peripheral blood, obtained on day 0 of AZD1222 vaccination. The gene calls are TRBV5-1 and TRBJ2-7, with D perhaps being TRBD1 or TRBD2 (6 bases each). This chain's CDR3 is CASSQGPRDSGSYEQYF. In nucleotides, the CDR3 is TGCGCCAGCAGCCAGGGGCCCCGGGACTCGGGATCCTACGAGCAGTACTTC.